The rows below give T cell receptor beta chains drawn from one sample of a study of cytomegalovirus exposure and HLA in healthy donors. Only in-frame clones appear in the TCRdb table, and some are missing; sequencing was by immunoSEQ multiplex PCR. Among 100,000 to 150,000 clones listed, around 72% were seen once. The sequenced sample consisted of PBMCs. The source of these receptors is a man younger than 40 in good health and CMV-seronegative. Each CDR3 is given with its conserved first and last residue. D genes are given only for firm matches. Part of the rows lack a size; the others show once, few, many or a class for expanded clones.

clone_size,v_call,d_call,j_call,cdr3_nt,cdr3_aa
NA,TRBV5-1,TRBD2,TRBJ2-2,TGCGCCAGCAGCTTAAGCGGGGGGTACACCGGGGAGCTGTTTTTT,CASSLSGGYTGELFF
NA,TRBV11-2,NA,TRBJ1-5,TGTGCCAGCAGCCAGGGGTCAAATCAGCCCCAGCATTTT,CASSQGSNQPQHF
NA,TRBV4-3,TRBD1,TRBJ2-3,TGCGCCAGCAGCCGTCGGACAGGGGGTGGCACAGATACGCAGTATTTT,CASSRRTGGGTDTQYF
NA,TRBV4-1,NA,TRBJ2-2,TGCGCCAGCAGCCAAGATGCGGGGATTCGCCGACACCAGAGGCTGTTTTTT,CASSQDAGIRRHQRLFF
NA,TRBV11-3,TRBD1,TRBJ1-4,TGTGCCAGCAGCTCTACAGGGGGCTGGGAAAAACTGTTTTTT,CASSSTGGWEKLFF
few,TRBV4-1,TRBD2,TRBJ2-3,TGCGCCAGCAGCCAAGAAACCTTGGCTAGCGGGGGGGTAGGGAGGTATACGCAGTATTTT,CASSQETLASGGVGRYTQYF
few,TRBV5-1,TRBD2,TRBJ2-3,TGCGCCAGCTCCACAATAGCGGGGAACACAGATACGCAGTATTTT,CASSTIAGNTDTQYF
NA,TRBV6-5,TRBD1,TRBJ2-2,TGTGCCAGCAGGGGACAGTTGAACACCGGGGAGCTGTTTTTT,CASRGQLNTGELFF
NA,TRBV6-5,NA,TRBJ1-1,TGTGCCAGCAGCTTTGGACAGATGAACACTGAAGCTTTCTTT,CASSFGQMNTEAFF
few,TRBV5-3,NA,TRBJ1-3,TGTGCCAGAAGAAATCCGGGGGTTTTCTCTGGAAACACCATATATTTT,CARRNPGVFSGNTIYF
NA,TRBV28,NA,TRBJ2-7,TGTGCCAGCAGCTCGACCTTGCAGGGCGAGCAGTACTTC,CASSSTLQGEQYF
once,TRBV5-6,TRBD1,TRBJ2-3,TGTGCCAGCAGGCCGGGACAGGGTAGTAATACGCAGTATTTT,CASRPGQGSNTQYF
once,TRBV21-1,NA,TRBJ1-1,TGTGCCAGAACAAAGACACCCAAGAACACTGAAGCTTTCTTT,CARTKTPKNTEAFF
NA,TRBV28,TRBD2,TRBJ2-2,TGTGCCAGCAGTTTTCTCGTCGGGGGGGCCGAGCTGTTTTTT,CASSFLVGGAELFF
NA,TRBV7-8,NA,TRBJ1-1,TGTGCCAGCAGCTTAGGAAGAGCTGAAGCTTTCTTT,CASSLGRAEAFF
NA,TRBV6-5,NA,TRBJ1-1,TGTGCCAGCAGTTTAAACCAGGGTAGTACTGAAGCTTTCTTT,CASSLNQGSTEAFF
NA,TRBV7-2,NA,TRBJ2-2,TGTGCCAGCAGCCTACCGTCGGGGAACACCGGGGAGCTGTTTTTT,CASSLPSGNTGELFF
NA,TRBV30,NA,TRBJ1-6,TGTGCCTGGAATCTTCGAGGGGGGGATTCACCCCTCCACTTT,CAWNLRGGDSPLHF
NA,TRBV29-1,NA,TRBJ1-1,TGCAGCGTCAAACTCGACCGAGGTGGAGGGTCGGTCACTGAAGCTTTCTTT,CSVKLDRGGGSVTEAFF
NA,TRBV19,TRBD1,TRBJ1-5,TGTGCCAGCCGCCGCAACAGGGGGCTCAATCAGCCCCAGCATTTT,CASRRNRGLNQPQHF
NA,TRBV27,TRBD1,TRBJ1-1,TGTGCCAGCAGTCCCGACAGGGGCCCAAGGAACACTGAAGCTTTCTTT,CASSPDRGPRNTEAFF
few,TRBV7-9,NA,TRBJ1-6,TGTGCCAGCAGACTCGACCTTGGAGCTTCACCCCTCCACTTT,CASRLDLGASPLHF
NA,TRBV18,TRBD1,TRBJ2-2,TGTGCCAGCTCAACATCGACAGGGGGCCCAACCGGGGAGCTGTTTTTT,CASSTSTGGPTGELFF
NA,TRBV15,TRBD2,TRBJ2-3,TGTGCCACCAGCAGGGGACTAGCGGGGGGGCTTGTAGATACGCAGTATTTT,CATSRGLAGGLVDTQYF
NA,TRBV28,TRBD1,TRBJ2-6,TGTGCCAGCAGTTTACTCGGACAGGAAGCAAGGGGGGCCAACGTCCTGACTTTC,CASSLLGQEARGANVLTF
NA,TRBV28,NA,TRBJ1-5,TGTGCCAGCAGCCCTACAGAACAGCATCAGCCCCAGCATTTT,CASSPTEQHQPQHF
few,TRBV11-3,NA,TRBJ1-1,TGTGCCAGCAGCTTAGGGGCGAACACTGAAGCTTTCTTT,CASSLGANTEAFF
NA,TRBV19,NA,TRBJ1-1,TGTGCCAGTAATATAGTAGCTGGACAGCCTGAAGCTTTCTTT,CASNIVAGQPEAFF
NA,TRBV5-1,TRBD2,TRBJ2-1,TGCGCCAGCAGCTTTGCGGGGGTCGCCTACAATGAGCAGTTCTTC,CASSFAGVAYNEQFF
NA,TRBV5-1,TRBD1,TRBJ1-2,TGCGCCAGCAGCCCCAAACCTAAAAGACAGGGCTATGGCTACACCTTC,CASSPKPKRQGYGYTF
NA,TRBV27,NA,TRBJ1-1,TGTGCCAGCAGTTTCTCCAGGGGTGGATTGGGTGACACTGAAGCTTTCTTT,CASSFSRGGLGDTEAFF
NA,TRBV5-5,NA,TRBJ2-7,TGTGCCAGCAGCTTGGCTCTATCACCGTACGAGCAGTACTTC,CASSLALSPYEQYF
NA,TRBV7-2,NA,TRBJ1-3,TGTGCCAGCAGCTTAATAGCCGATGGAAACACCATATATTTT,CASSLIADGNTIYF
NA,TRBV27,TRBD1,TRBJ1-2,TGTGCCAGCAGTTTTACCGGACAGGGTAATGGCTACACCTTC,CASSFTGQGNGYTF
NA,TRBV5-1,NA,TRBJ2-3,TGCGCCAGCAGCCTCGCGACAGATACGCAGTATTTT,CASSLATDTQYF
once,TRBV18,NA,TRBJ2-3,TGTGCCAGCTCACCAGTGACAGGTTCCACAGATACGCAGTATTTT,CASSPVTGSTDTQYF
once,TRBV27,NA,TRBJ1-2,TGTGCCAGCAGTTCCCAGGGAGGGGGCTACACCTTC,CASSSQGGGYTF
few,TRBV6-1,NA,TRBJ2-3,TGTGCCAGCAGTGAGGGCGGGCCGAGCACAGATACGCAGTATTTT,CASSEGGPSTDTQYF
NA,TRBV21-1,NA,TRBJ2-3,TGTGCCAGCAGCCCCTGGGGGGTCACAGATACGCAGTATTTT,CASSPWGVTDTQYF
NA,TRBV2,NA,TRBJ1-6,TGTGCCAGCAGTGAAGCGCGGTTGGATTATAATTCACCCCTCCACTTT,CASSEARLDYNSPLHF
NA,TRBV7-3,TRBD2,TRBJ2-2,TGTGCCAGCAGCTTGTTGCCGACTAGCGGGGGGTCCGGGGAGCTGTTTTTT,CASSLLPTSGGSGELFF
NA,TRBV4-1,NA,TRBJ2-7,TGCGCCAGCAGCCAAGATCGGGACATATCCAACGAGCAGTACTTC,CASSQDRDISNEQYF
few,TRBV7-2,TRBD1,TRBJ2-4,TGTGCCAGCGGGGTGACAGGGTGGAACATTCAGTACTTC,CASGVTGWNIQYF
NA,TRBV4-3,NA,TRBJ1-1,TGCGCCAGCAGCCAAGATAGTTCCCCGAACACTGAAGCTTTCTTT,CASSQDSSPNTEAFF
NA,TRBV18,NA,TRBJ1-5,TGTGCCAGCTCACCACCGTTGTCTATTAGCAATCAGCCCCAGCATTTT,CASSPPLSISNQPQHF
few,TRBV29-1,NA,TRBJ2-3,TGCAGCGTACAGACAGTCACAGATACGCAGTATTTT,CSVQTVTDTQYF
NA,TRBV20-1,NA,TRBJ2-7,TGCAGTGGGTACAACTACGAGCAGTACTTC,CSGYNYEQYF
NA,TRBV18,NA,TRBJ2-3,TGTGCCAGCTCACCACCCAGCGGAGGCACAGATACGCAGTATTTT,CASSPPSGGTDTQYF
NA,TRBV5-1,TRBD1,TRBJ2-2,TGCGCCAGCAGCACATTAGGGGGCGGAATTACCGGGGAGCTGTTTTTT,CASSTLGGGITGELFF
NA,TRBV11-2,TRBD1,TRBJ1-6,TGTGCCAGCAGTCGAAAGCCCGGGGACAGGGGCTCCTATAATTCACCCCTCCACTTT,CASSRKPGDRGSYNSPLHF
NA,TRBV6-5,TRBD1,TRBJ1-6,TGTGCCAGCAGCTCCGACAGGGCGTATTCACCCCTCCACTTT,CASSSDRAYSPLHF
NA,TRBV11-2,NA,TRBJ2-7,TGTGCCAGCAGAACGGCCTACGAGCAGTACTTC,CASRTAYEQYF
NA,TRBV11-1,NA,TRBJ2-3,TGTGCCAGCGGTCTGGGGAGATTTAGCACAGATACGCAGTATTTT,CASGLGRFSTDTQYF
once,TRBV6-5,NA,TRBJ2-7,TGTGCCAGCGGGGGACACCGAGCCTACGAGCAGTACTTC,CASGGHRAYEQYF
NA,TRBV25-1,TRBD1,TRBJ1-1,TGTGCCAGCGGGACAGGGACCAATGAAGCTTTCTTT,CASGTGTNEAFF
NA,TRBV28,NA,TRBJ1-2,TGTGCCAGCACCATTCCCCAGGGTAGCTGGGGCTACACCTTC,CASTIPQGSWGYTF
NA,TRBV5-1,TRBD1,TRBJ1-3,TGCGCCAGCAGCTCAGAACCACCTACAGGGGACGTTACTCTAGGAAACACCATATATTTT,CASSSEPPTGDVTLGNTIYF
once,TRBV9,TRBD2,TRBJ2-2,TGTGCCAGCAGCGTACGACTAGCGGGGTACCCCGGGGAGCTGTTTTTT,CASSVRLAGYPGELFF
NA,TRBV5-6,TRBD1,TRBJ2-1,TGTGCCAGCAGTCGAGGGACAGGGGTTTTCAATGAGCAGTTCTTC,CASSRGTGVFNEQFF
few,TRBV4-1,NA,TRBJ1-1,TGCGCCAGCAGTCTGACAGCGAACACTGAAGCTTTCTTT,CASSLTANTEAFF